The clone carrying this T cell receptor (beta chain) is judged medium-sized (0.01 to 0.1%). Per the original methods: It was from CDR3 differences across clinicopathological groups that a distant-metastasis classifier for papillary thyroid cancer was built. TCRdb re-called the PCR reads through MiXCR. The V and J calls follow TCRdb's processing rather than the paper's. The sample yields tens of thousands of clones, about an eighth seen once. After removal of 5 bases from V and 2 bases from J, the junction contained 10 bases not matched to a gene. CDR3 length: 16 residues. Per germline, CDR1 MNHEY and CDR2 SVGEGT. Treatment of any kind had been given to no patient before thyroid surgery. The data were taken from a study of metastatic and nonmetastatic thyroid tumors.

Input material: blood. The rearrangement joins TRBV6-2 or TRBV6-3 to TRBJ2-5; 8 bases line up with TRBD2. This TCR was sampled from a male donor with papillary thyroid cancer or a benign thyroid nodule (not recorded which). Some clones in this sample may be carry-over from other donors' samples. The CDR3 loop is CASSPLTSGRQETQYF. Written as DNA, the CDR3 is TGTGCCAGCAGTCCTTTAACTAGCGGTAGACAAGAGACCCAGTACTTC.